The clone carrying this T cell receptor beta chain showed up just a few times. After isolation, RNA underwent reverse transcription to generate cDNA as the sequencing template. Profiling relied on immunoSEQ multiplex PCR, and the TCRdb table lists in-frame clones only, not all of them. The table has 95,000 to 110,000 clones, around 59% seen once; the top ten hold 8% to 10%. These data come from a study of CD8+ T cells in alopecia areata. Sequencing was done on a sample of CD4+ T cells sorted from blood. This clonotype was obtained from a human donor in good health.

This CDR3 reads CAWSVGLLQETQYF. In DNA, the CDR3 is TGTGCCTGGAGTGTAGGGCTACTCCAAGAGACCCAGTACTTC. The V gene is TRBV30, the J gene TRBJ2-5, with unresolved D. CDR1 is GTSNPN, CDR2 SVGIG, per germline (reference sequence). V dropped 0 bases and J dropped 1 base, with 9 bases sitting between them. The CDR3 extends over 14 amino acids.